This T cell receptor beta chain was sequenced in a study of blood T cell repertoires in COVID-19. Study in general: Material from acute and convalescent COVID-19 was sourced from the United States, Italy and Spain. T cells, B-cell-depleted T cells, or PBMCs provided the cDNA or gDNA that served as material.

Authors' analysis steps: Using reference gene primer amplification, nucleated cell counts were estimated. The assay was immunoSEQ multiplex PCR, and TCRdb's table has in-frame clones only and misses some. The DNA gave D and trimming, while V, J and clone size come from that table. The sample has approximately 300,000 clones, 90% seen once; the top ten hold approximately 7.5%. Germline V gives CDR1 MDHEN, CDR2 SYDVKM. Trimming left V 7 bases short and J 1 base short, with 10 bases between. CDR3 length equals 14 residues. Enrollment of patients from Seattle took place during active infection, with longitudinal follow-up.

The chain is built from TRBV28 and TRBJ1-4; TRBD1 is a possible D gene (6 bases). The sequenced material came from peripheral blood. The TCR was taken from a woman in her 30s with COVID-19, enrolled during active disease. In DNA form, the CDR3 reads TGTGCCAGCATTCAGGGGCGAACTAATGAAAAACTGTTTTTT. Protein product: CASIQGRTNEKLFF. The full variable domain, its missing parts supplied by reference TRBV28 and TRBJ1-4, is DVKVTQSSRYLVKRTGEKVFLECVQDMDHENMFWYRQDPGLGLRLIYFSYDVKMKEKGDIPEGYSVSREKKERFSLILESASTNQTSMYLCASIQGRTNEKLFFGSGTQLSVL.